The clone carrying this T cell receptor beta chain was seen a few times. Its antigen is still unknown. V shed 6 bases and J 4 bases; nucleotides not matched to a gene: 4. CDR3 length: 13 residues. Germline V gene data show CDR1 as WNHNN and CDR2 as SYGVQD (reference sequence). The PCR used 60 Vbeta and 13 Jbeta primers. Per the authors' pipeline: About 10 million of some 80 million unique TCR beta chains were shared, per a later count. Only in-frame clones appear in the TCRdb table, and some are missing; sequencing was by immunoSEQ multiplex PCR. V and J calls and clone size are those listed in that table; D and trimming were worked out from the DNA. The data hold around 70,000 clones, with 74% observed a single time. This record belongs to a study of cytomegalovirus exposure and HLA in healthy donors. General observations from the study: A later analysis reported that several of the most significant clusters appeared to be linked to common viral pathogens, among them Epstein-Barr virus. What was likely a sequencing artifact was a cluster of highly shared sequence variants.

The chain is built from TRBV10-1 and TRBJ1-1, with 8 bases identical to TRBD1. The clonotype was recovered from a human donor in good health. The sample taken for sequencing was PBMCs. The CDR3 sequence: CASRQGGSTEAFF. The CDR3 DNA sequence: TGCGCCAGCAGACAGGGGGGAAGCACTGAAGCTTTCTTT.